This T cell receptor (beta chain) was retrieved from a study of PD-1 blockade in classical Hodgkin lymphoma. Measured with immunoSEQ multiplex PCR; TCRdb has only the in-frame clones, and not every one. This table holds 90,000 to 100,000 clones, about three quarters found once. The count of this clone is one. Time point given: cycle 4 day 1 (C4D1), after more than five weeks of nivolumab. Exposure to brentuximab vedotin varied, and each patient had relapsed following autologous stem cell transplantation. Germline CDR1 SGHNT, CDR2 YENEEA. This CDR3 comprises 15 residues. V was pared by 3 bases and J by 1 base, with 3 bases of the junction left unmatched.

This chain links TRBV11-3 with TRBJ2-3; 8 nucleotides agree with TRBD2. The clonotype was recovered from a human donor with classical Hodgkin lymphoma. This material consisted of peripheral blood mononuclear cells (PBMCs), taken before the fourth cycle of nivolumab. The DNA for the CDR3 is TGTGCCAGCAGCTTCCGGGAGGGCGGCACAGATACGCAGTATTTT. This codes for CASSFREGGTDTQYF. The whole variable domain, filled in from reference TRBV11-3 and TRBJ2-3, reads EAGVVQSPRYKIIEKKQPVAFWCNPISGHNTLYWYLQNLGQGPELLIRYENEEAVDDSQLPKDRFSAERLKGVDSTLKIQPAELGDSAVYLCASSFREGGTDTQYFGPGTRLTVL.